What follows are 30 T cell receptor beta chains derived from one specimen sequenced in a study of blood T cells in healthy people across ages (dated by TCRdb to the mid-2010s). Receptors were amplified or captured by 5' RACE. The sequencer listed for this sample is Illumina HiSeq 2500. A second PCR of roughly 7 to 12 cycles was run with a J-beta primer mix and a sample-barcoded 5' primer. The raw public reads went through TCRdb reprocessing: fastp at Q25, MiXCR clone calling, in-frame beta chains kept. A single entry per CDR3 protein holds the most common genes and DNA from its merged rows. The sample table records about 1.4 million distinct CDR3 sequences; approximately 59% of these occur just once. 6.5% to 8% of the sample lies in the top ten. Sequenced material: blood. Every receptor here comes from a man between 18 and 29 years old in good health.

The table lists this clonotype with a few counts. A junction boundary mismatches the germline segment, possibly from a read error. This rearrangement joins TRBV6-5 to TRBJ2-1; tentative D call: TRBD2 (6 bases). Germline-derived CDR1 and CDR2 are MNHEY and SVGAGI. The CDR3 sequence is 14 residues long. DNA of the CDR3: TGTGCCAGCAGCCCTAGCGCTTACTACAGTGAGCAGTTCTTC. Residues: CASSPSAYYSEQFF.

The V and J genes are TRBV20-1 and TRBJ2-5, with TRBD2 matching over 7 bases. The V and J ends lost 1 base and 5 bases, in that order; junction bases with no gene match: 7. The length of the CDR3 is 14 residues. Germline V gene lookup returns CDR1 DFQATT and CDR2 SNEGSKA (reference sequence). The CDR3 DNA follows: TGCAGTGCTAGAGGGGCGGGAGAGGTTGAGACCCAGTACTTC. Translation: CSARGAGEVETQYF.

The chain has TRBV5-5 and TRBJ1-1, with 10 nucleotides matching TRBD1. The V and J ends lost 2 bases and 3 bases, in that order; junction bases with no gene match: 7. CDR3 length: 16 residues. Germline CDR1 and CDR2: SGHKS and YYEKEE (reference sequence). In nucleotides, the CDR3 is TGTGCCAGCAGCTTTCCTGGTGACAGGGGGCACACTGAAGCTTTCTTT. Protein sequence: CASSFPGDRGHTEAFF. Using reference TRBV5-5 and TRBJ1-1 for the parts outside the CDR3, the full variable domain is DAGVTQSPTHLIKTRGQQVTLRCSPISGHKSVSWYQQVLGQGPQFIFQYYEKEERGRGNFPDRFSARQFPNYSSELNVNALLLGDSALYLCASSFPGDRGHTEAFFGQGTRLTVV.

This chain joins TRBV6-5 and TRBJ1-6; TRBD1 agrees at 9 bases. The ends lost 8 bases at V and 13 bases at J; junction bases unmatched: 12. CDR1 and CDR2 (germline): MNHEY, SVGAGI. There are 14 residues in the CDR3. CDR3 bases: TGTGCCAGCGGAATCCGGGACAGGGTTGTTCCCCTCCACTTT. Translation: CASGIRDRVVPLHF.

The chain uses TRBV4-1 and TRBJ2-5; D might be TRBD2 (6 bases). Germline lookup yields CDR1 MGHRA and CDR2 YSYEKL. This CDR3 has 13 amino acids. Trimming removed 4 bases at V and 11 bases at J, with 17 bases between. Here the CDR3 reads CASSLRLESEQYF. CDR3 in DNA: TGCGCCAGCAGCCTCCGACTAGAGAGTGAGCAGTACTTC.

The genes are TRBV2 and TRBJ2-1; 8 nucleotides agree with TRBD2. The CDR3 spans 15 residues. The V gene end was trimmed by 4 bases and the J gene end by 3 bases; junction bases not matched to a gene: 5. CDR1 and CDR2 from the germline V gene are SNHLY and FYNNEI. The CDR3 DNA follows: TGTGCCAGCAGTGGGCCTAGCGGGTTCTACAATGAGCAGTTCTTC. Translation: CASSGPSGFYNEQFF.

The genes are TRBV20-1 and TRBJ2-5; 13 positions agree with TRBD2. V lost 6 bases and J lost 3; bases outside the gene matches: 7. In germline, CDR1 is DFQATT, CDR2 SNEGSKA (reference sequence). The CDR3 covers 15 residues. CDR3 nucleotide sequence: TGCAGTGCCCCACTAGCGGGGGGGCCGGAAGAGACCCAGTACTTC. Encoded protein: CSAPLAGGPEETQYF.

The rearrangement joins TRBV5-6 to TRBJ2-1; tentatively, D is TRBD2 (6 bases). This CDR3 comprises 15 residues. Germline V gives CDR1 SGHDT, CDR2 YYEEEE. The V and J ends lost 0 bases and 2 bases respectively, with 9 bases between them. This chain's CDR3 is CASSLDRRAYNEQFF. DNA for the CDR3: TGTGCCAGCAGCTTGGATAGGAGGGCCTACAATGAGCAGTTCTTC.

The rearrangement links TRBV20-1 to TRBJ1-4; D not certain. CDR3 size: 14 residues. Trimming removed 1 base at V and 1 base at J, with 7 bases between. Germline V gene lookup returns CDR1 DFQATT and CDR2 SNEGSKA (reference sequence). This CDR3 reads CSARGGETNEKLFF. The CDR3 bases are TGCAGTGCTAGAGGGGGTGAAACTAATGAAAAACTGTTTTTT.

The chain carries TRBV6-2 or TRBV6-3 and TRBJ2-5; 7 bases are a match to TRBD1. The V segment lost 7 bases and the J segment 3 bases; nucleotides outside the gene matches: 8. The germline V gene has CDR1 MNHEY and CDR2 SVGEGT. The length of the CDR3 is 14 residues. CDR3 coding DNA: TGTGCCAGCAACGGACAGGCGCGAGAAGAGACCCAGTACTTC. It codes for CASNGQAREETQYF.

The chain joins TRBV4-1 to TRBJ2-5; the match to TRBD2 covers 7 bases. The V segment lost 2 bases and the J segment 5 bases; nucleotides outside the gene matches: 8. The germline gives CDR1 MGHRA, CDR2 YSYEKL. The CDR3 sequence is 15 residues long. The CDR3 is CASSQSGLRFETQYF. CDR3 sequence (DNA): TGCGCCAGCAGCCAATCGGGACTAAGGTTTGAGACCCAGTACTTC.

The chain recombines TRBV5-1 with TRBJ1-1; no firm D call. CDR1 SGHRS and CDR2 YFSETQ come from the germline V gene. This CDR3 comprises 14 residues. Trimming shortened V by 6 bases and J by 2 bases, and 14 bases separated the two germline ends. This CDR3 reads CASTAAGLNTEAFF. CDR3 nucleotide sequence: TGCGCCAGCACCGCCGCGGGGTTAAACACTGAAGCTTTCTTT.

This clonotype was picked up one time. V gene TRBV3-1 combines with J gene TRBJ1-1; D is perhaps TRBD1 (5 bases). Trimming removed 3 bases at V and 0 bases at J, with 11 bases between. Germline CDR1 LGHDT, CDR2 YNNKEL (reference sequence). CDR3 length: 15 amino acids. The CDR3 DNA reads TGTGCCAGCAGCCAGCGAGGGGTCCTGAACACTGAAGCTTTCTTT. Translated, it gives CASSQRGVLNTEAFF.

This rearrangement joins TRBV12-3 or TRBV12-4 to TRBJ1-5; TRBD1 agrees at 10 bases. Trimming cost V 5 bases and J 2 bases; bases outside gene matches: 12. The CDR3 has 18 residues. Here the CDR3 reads CASSLNSGTGVGNQPQHF. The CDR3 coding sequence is TGTGCCAGCAGTCTTAACTCCGGGACAGGGGTGGGCAATCAGCCCCAGCATTTT.

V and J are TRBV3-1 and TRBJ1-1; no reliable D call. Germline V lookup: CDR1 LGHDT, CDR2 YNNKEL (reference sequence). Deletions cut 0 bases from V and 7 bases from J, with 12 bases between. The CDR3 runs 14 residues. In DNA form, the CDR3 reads TGTGCCAGCAGCCAAGATTTAGATAAGGTTGAAGCTTTCTTT. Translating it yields CASSQDLDKVEAFF.

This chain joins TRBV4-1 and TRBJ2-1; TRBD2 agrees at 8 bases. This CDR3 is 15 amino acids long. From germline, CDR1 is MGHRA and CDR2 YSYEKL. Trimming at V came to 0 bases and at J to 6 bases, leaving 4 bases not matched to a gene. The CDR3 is CASSQETGGGNEQFF. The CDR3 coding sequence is TGCGCCAGCAGCCAAGAAACGGGAGGGGGCAATGAGCAGTTCTTC.

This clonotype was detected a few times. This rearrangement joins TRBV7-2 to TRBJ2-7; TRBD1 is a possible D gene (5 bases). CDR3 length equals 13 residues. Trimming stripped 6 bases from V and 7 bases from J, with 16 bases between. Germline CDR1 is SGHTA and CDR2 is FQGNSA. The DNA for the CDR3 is TGTGCCAGCAGAGTGGGAACAGGCCGAGAGCAGTACTTC. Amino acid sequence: CASRVGTGREQYF.

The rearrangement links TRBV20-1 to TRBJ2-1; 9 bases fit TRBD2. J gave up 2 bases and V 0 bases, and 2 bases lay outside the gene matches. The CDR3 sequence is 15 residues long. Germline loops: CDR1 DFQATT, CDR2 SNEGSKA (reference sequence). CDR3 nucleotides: TGCAGTGCTAGAGAGCGGGAGGGCACCTACAATGAGCAGTTCTTC. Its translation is CSAREREGTYNEQFF.

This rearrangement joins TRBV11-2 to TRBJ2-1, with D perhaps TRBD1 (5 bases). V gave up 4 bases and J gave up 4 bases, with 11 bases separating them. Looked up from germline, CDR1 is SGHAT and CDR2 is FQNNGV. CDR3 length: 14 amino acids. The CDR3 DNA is TGTGCCAGCAGCTCACCCGCAGGGTACAATGAGCAGTTCTTC. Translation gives CASSSPAGYNEQFF.

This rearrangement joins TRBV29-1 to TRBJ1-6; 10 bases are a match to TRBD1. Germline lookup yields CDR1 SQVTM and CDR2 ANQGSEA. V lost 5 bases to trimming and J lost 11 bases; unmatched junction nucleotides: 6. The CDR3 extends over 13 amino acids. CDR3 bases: TGCAGCGTTAAGACAGGGGGCGAGACACCCCTCCACTTT. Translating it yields CSVKTGGETPLHF.

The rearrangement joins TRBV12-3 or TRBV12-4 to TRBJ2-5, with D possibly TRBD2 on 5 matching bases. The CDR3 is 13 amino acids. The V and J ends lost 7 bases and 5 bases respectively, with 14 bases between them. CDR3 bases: TGTGCCAGCACCCGGCTAGCTACGGAGACCCAGTACTTC. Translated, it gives CASTRLATETQYF.

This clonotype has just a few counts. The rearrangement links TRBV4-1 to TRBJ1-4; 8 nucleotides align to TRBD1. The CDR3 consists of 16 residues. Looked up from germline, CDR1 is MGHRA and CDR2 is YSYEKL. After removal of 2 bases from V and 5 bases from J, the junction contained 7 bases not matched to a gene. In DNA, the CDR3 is TGCGCCAGCAGCCAATCCGGACAGGGCTTAAATGAAAAACTGTTTTTT. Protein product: CASSQSGQGLNEKLFF.

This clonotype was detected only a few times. The CDR3 DNA reads as TGTGCCAGCAGTCAGTCGGGGACAGGGTGGACTGAAGCTTTCTTT. This gives the protein CASSQSGTGWTEAFF. The V and J genes are TRBV6-5 and TRBJ1-1; TRBD1 agrees at 9 bases. The CDR3 is 15 amino acids. Germline lookup yields CDR1 MNHEY and CDR2 SVGAGI. The V segment lost 5 bases and the J segment 5 bases; nucleotides outside the gene matches: 9.

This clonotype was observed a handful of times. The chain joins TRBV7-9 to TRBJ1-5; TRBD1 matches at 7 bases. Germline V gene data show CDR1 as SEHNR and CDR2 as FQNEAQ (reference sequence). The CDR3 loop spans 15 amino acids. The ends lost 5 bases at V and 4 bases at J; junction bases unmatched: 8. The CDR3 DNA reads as TGTGCCAGCAGCGGGCCGGGACAGAGGAATCAGCCCCAGCATTTT. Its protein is CASSGPGQRNQPQHF.

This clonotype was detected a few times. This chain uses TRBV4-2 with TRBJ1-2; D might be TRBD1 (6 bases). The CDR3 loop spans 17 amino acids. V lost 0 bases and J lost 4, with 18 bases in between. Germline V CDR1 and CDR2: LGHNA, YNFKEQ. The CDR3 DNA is TGTGCCAGCAGCCAAGAAGAGGAGGACAGTCCCCTCTATGGCTACACCTTC. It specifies CASSQEEEDSPLYGYTF.

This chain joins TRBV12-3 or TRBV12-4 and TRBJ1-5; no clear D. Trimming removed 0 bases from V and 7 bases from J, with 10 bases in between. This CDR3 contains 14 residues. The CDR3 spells CASSLAIASQPQHF. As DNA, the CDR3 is TGTGCCAGCAGTTTAGCTATTGCCTCGCAGCCCCAGCATTTT.

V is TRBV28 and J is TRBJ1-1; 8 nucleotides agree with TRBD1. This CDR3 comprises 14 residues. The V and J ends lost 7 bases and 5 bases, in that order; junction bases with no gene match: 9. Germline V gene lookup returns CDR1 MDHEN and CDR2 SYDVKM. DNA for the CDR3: TGTGCCAGCACCGCTGGACAGGGAGGGACTGAAGCTTTCTTT. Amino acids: CASTAGQGGTEAFF.

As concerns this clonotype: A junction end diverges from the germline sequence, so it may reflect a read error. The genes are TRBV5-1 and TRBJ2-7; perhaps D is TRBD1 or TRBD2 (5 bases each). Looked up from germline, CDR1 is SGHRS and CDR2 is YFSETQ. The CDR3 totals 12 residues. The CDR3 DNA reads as TGCGCCAGCGGCTTGGGGACCCCGGACCAGTACTTC. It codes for CASGLGTPDQYF.

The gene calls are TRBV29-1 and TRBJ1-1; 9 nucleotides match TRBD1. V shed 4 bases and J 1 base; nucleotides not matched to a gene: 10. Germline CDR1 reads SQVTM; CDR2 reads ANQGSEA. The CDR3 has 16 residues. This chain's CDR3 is CSVAGQGRFGNTEAFF. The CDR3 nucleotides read TGCAGCGTTGCGGGACAGGGAAGGTTTGGGAACACTGAAGCTTTCTTT. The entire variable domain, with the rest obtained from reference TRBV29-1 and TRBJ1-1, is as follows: SAVISQKPSRDICQRGTSLTIQCQVDSQVTMMFWYRQQPGQSLTLIATANQGSEATYESGFVIDKFPISRPNLTFSTLTVSNMSPEDSSIYLCSVAGQGRFGNTEAFFGQGTRLTVV.

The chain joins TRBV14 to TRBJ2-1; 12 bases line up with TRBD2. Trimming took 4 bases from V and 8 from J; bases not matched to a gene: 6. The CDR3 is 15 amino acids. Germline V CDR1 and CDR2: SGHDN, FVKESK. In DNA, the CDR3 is TGTGCCAGCAGCCGACCTAGCGGGAGGGCCGATGAGCAGTTCTTC. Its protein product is CASSRPSGRADEQFF.